This is a list of T cell receptor beta chains from one sample in a study of T cell repertoires in cytomegalovirus infection. Via MiXCR, TCRdb re-called the reads, giving one row per CDR3 protein. The sample yields about 830,000 distinct CDR3 sequences, approximately 32% seen once. No antigen is known for these receptors. The input for sequencing was cultured CD8+ T cells from PBMCs, taken from culture after CMV antigen stimulation. These receptors were taken from a human donor in good health (CMV status not recorded). Some clones in this sample may be carry-over from other donors' samples. Each CDR3 is given with its conserved first and last residue. The D gene is left open where the match is weak. Only some rows state a clone size, as once, few, many or a class for expanded clones.

cdr3_aa: CASSLGPSGELFF
cdr3_nt: TGTGCCAGCAGCTTAGGGCCTTCCGGGGAGCTGTTTTTT
clone_size: many
j_call: TRBJ2-2
v_call: TRBV7-8
d_call: NA

cdr3_aa: CASRDGTRHEQYF
cdr3_nt: TGTGCCAGCAGAGACGGGACAAGACACGAGCAGTACTTC
clone_size: NA
j_call: TRBJ2-7
v_call: TRBV12-3/TRBV12-4
d_call: NA

cdr3_aa: CASSYSIPAYEQYF
cdr3_nt: TGTGCCAGCAGTTACTCGATTCCGGCCTACGAGCAGTACTTC
clone_size: NA
j_call: TRBJ2-7
v_call: TRBV6-5
d_call: NA

cdr3_aa: CASTEGVGVVNEQFF
cdr3_nt: TGTGCCAGCACCGAGGGGGTCGGGGTGGTTAATGAGCAGTTCTTC
clone_size: NA
j_call: TRBJ2-1
v_call: TRBV2
d_call: NA

cdr3_aa: CATDRGLLDGCTF
cdr3_nt: TGTGCAACTGACAGGGGCCTTCTGGATGGCTGCACCTTC
clone_size: once
j_call: TRBJ1-2
v_call: TRBV7-4
d_call: TRBD1

cdr3_aa: CASSLGLAGASTGELFF
cdr3_nt: TGTGCCAGCAGCTTAGGACTAGCGGGGGCAAGCACCGGGGAGCTGTTTTTT
clone_size: NA
j_call: TRBJ2-2
v_call: TRBV5-5
d_call: TRBD2

cdr3_aa: CASSQTSGGPYEQYF
cdr3_nt: TGCGCCAGCAGCCAAACTAGCGGGGGGCCCTACGAGCAGTACTTC
clone_size: few
j_call: TRBJ2-7
v_call: TRBV4-1
d_call: TRBD2

cdr3_aa: CASSLAPSNEQFF
cdr3_nt: TGTGCCAGCAGCTTAGCCCCTAGCAATGAGCAGTTCTTC
clone_size: NA
j_call: TRBJ2-1
v_call: TRBV7-9
d_call: NA

cdr3_aa: CASSQDDRISTDTQYF
cdr3_nt: TGCGCCAGCAGCCAAGATGACAGGATAAGCACAGATACGCAGTATTTT
clone_size: NA
j_call: TRBJ2-3
v_call: TRBV4-1
d_call: NA

cdr3_aa: CASSIVLRSTDTQYF
cdr3_nt: TGTGCCAGTAGTATAGTGCTCCGCAGCACAGATACGCAGTATTTT
clone_size: NA
j_call: TRBJ2-3
v_call: TRBV19
d_call: NA

cdr3_aa: CASSFLAGTSSYNEQFF
cdr3_nt: TGTGCCAGCAGCTTTCTAGCGGGGACTAGCTCCTACAATGAGCAGTTCTTC
clone_size: few
j_call: TRBJ2-1
v_call: TRBV5-8
d_call: TRBD2

cdr3_aa: CASSLAGRSYGYTF
cdr3_nt: TGTGCCAGCAGCTTAGCCGGAAGGAGTTATGGCTACACCTTC
clone_size: NA
j_call: TRBJ1-2
v_call: TRBV7-9
d_call: NA

cdr3_aa: CATSTGGLGELFF
cdr3_nt: TGTGCCACCAGCACAGGGGGCCTCGGGGAGCTGTTTTTT
clone_size: NA
j_call: TRBJ2-2
v_call: TRBV24-1
d_call: TRBD1

cdr3_aa: CASSLPTSGQETQYF
cdr3_nt: TGTGCCAGCAGCTTGCCTACTAGCGGCCAAGAGACCCAGTACTTC
clone_size: NA
j_call: TRBJ2-5
v_call: TRBV7-9
d_call: TRBD2

cdr3_aa: CASSKGQSRVNTEAFF
cdr3_nt: TGCGCCAGCAGCAAGGGACAGTCTCGCGTGAACACTGAAGCTTTCTTT
clone_size: NA
j_call: TRBJ1-1
v_call: TRBV5-1
d_call: TRBD1

cdr3_aa: CASSFGTGASGANVLTF
cdr3_nt: TGTGCCAGCAGTTTTGGGACAGGGGCCTCTGGGGCCAACGTCCTGACTTTC
clone_size: NA
j_call: TRBJ2-6
v_call: TRBV12-3/TRBV12-4
d_call: TRBD1

cdr3_aa: CASSQEGWTGELFF
cdr3_nt: TGCGCCAGCAGCCAAGAAGGTTGGACCGGGGAGCTGTTTTTT
clone_size: few
j_call: TRBJ2-2
v_call: TRBV4-1
d_call: NA

cdr3_aa: CASSPETAAWVEQFF
cdr3_nt: TGTGCCAGCAGCCCGGAGACAGCCGCCTGGGTTGAGCAGTTCTTC
clone_size: NA
j_call: TRBJ2-1
v_call: TRBV7-6
d_call: NA

cdr3_aa: CASRGDSANQPQHF
cdr3_nt: TGTGCCAGCAGGGGAGACAGCGCTAATCAGCCCCAGCATTTT
clone_size: few
j_call: TRBJ1-5
v_call: TRBV6-6
d_call: NA

cdr3_aa: CASSRMTGVSEAFF
cdr3_nt: TGTGCCAGCAGCCGTATGACAGGGGTCTCTGAAGCTTTCTTT
clone_size: NA
j_call: TRBJ1-1
v_call: TRBV27
d_call: TRBD1

cdr3_aa: CAIGTNAYNEQFF
cdr3_nt: TGTGCCATCGGGACTAATGCCTACAATGAGCAGTTCTTC
clone_size: NA
j_call: TRBJ2-1
v_call: TRBV5-4
d_call: TRBD2

cdr3_aa: CSAVRRSWANVLTF
cdr3_nt: TGCAGTGCCGTTAGGAGGTCGTGGGCCAACGTCCTGACTTTC
clone_size: NA
j_call: TRBJ2-6
v_call: TRBV20-1
d_call: NA

cdr3_aa: CASSGTGTSGDYNEQFF
cdr3_nt: TGCGCCAGCAGCGGCACGGGGACTAGCGGGGACTACAATGAGCAGTTCTTC
clone_size: NA
j_call: TRBJ2-1
v_call: TRBV5-1
d_call: TRBD2

cdr3_aa: CASSRAGGIGTNTEAFF
cdr3_nt: TGTGCCAGCAGCCGGGCAGGGGGGATAGGGACGAACACTGAAGCTTTCTTT
clone_size: NA
j_call: TRBJ1-1
v_call: TRBV7-6
d_call: TRBD1

cdr3_aa: CASSFGTGPEAFF
cdr3_nt: TGTGCCAGCAGTTTTGGGACAGGGCCTGAAGCTTTCTTT
clone_size: once
j_call: TRBJ1-1
v_call: TRBV28
d_call: TRBD1

cdr3_aa: CASSRRQGGNSPLHF
cdr3_nt: TGTGCCAGCAGTCGAAGACAGGGGGGTAATTCACCCCTCCACTTT
clone_size: once
j_call: TRBJ1-6
v_call: TRBV6-2/TRBV6-3
d_call: TRBD1

cdr3_aa: CASKTGADTEAFF
cdr3_nt: TGTGCCAGCAAGACAGGGGCTGACACTGAAGCTTTCTTT
clone_size: few
j_call: TRBJ1-1
v_call: TRBV6-5
d_call: TRBD1

cdr3_aa: CASSESLGLAGVNTGELFF
cdr3_nt: TGTGCCAGCAGTGAATCGTTGGGACTAGCGGGGGTGAACACCGGGGAGCTGTTTTTT
clone_size: NA
j_call: TRBJ2-2
v_call: TRBV25-1
d_call: TRBD2

cdr3_aa: CASSSPEDSTDTQYF
cdr3_nt: TGTGCCAGCAGCTCGCCGGAGGACAGCACAGATACGCAGTATTTT
clone_size: many
j_call: TRBJ2-3
v_call: TRBV7-6
d_call: NA

cdr3_aa: CASSPAASFGYTF
cdr3_nt: TGTGCCAGCAGCCCCGCCGCCTCCTTCGGCTACACCTTC
clone_size: NA
j_call: TRBJ1-2
v_call: TRBV12-3/TRBV12-4
d_call: NA

cdr3_aa: CASSPGLDLAYF
cdr3_nt: TGTGCCAGCAGTCCGGGACTGGACCTGGCGTATTTT
clone_size: NA
j_call: TRBJ2-3
v_call: TRBV6-5
d_call: NA

cdr3_aa: CASSLVRRGRGLGPEAFF
cdr3_nt: TGTGCCAGCAGCTTAGTTCGGCGGGGCAGGGGGCTGGGGCCTGAAGCTTTCTTT
clone_size: many
j_call: TRBJ1-1
v_call: TRBV7-2
d_call: TRBD1

cdr3_aa: CASSFRGDNLAEAFF
cdr3_nt: TGTGCCAGCAGCTTTCGGGGAGACAACCTCGCTGAAGCTTTCTTT
clone_size: few
j_call: TRBJ1-1
v_call: TRBV5-6
d_call: NA

cdr3_aa: CASSVGGGYYNEQFF
cdr3_nt: TGTGCCAGCAGCGTAGGCGGGGGTTACTACAATGAGCAGTTCTTC
clone_size: NA
j_call: TRBJ2-1
v_call: TRBV9
d_call: TRBD2

cdr3_aa: CASAHSATYEQYF
cdr3_nt: TGTGCCTCCGCTCACAGTGCAACCTACGAGCAGTACTTC
clone_size: NA
j_call: TRBJ2-7
v_call: TRBV27
d_call: NA

cdr3_aa: CATSSGSLQREKLFF
cdr3_nt: TGTGCCACCAGTTCTGGGTCGCTACAACGTGAAAAACTGTTTTTT
clone_size: NA
j_call: TRBJ1-4
v_call: TRBV24-1
d_call: NA

cdr3_aa: CASSQDEEQFF
cdr3_nt: TGCGCCAGCAGCCAGGACGAAGAGCAGTTCTTC
clone_size: NA
j_call: TRBJ2-1
v_call: TRBV4-1
d_call: NA

cdr3_aa: CASSSMWDPETQYF
cdr3_nt: TGTGCCAGCAGTTCTATGTGGGACCCAGAGACCCAGTACTTC
clone_size: few
j_call: TRBJ2-5
v_call: TRBV12-3/TRBV12-4
d_call: NA

cdr3_aa: CSAAQGRINQPQHF
cdr3_nt: TGCAGTGCCGCCCAAGGGCGGATCAATCAGCCCCAGCATTTT
clone_size: NA
j_call: TRBJ1-5
v_call: TRBV20-1
d_call: NA

cdr3_aa: CASSYSGGVYGYTF
cdr3_nt: TGTGCCAGCAGTTACTCGGGGGGCGTCTATGGCTACACCTTC
clone_size: few
j_call: TRBJ1-2
v_call: TRBV6-5
d_call: NA

cdr3_aa: CDSGWQLETQYF
cdr3_nt: TGTGACAGCGGCTGGCAGTTAGAGACCCAGTACTTC
clone_size: NA
j_call: TRBJ2-5
v_call: TRBV6-2/TRBV6-3
d_call: NA

cdr3_aa: CASSYSGQGNYNAQFF
cdr3_nt: TGTGCCAGCAGCTACTCGGGACAGGGGAACTACAATGCGCAGTTCTTC
clone_size: NA
j_call: TRBJ2-1
v_call: TRBV11-2
d_call: TRBD1

cdr3_aa: CASRSTSGGANEQFF
cdr3_nt: TGCGCCAGCAGGTCGACTAGCGGGGGGGCAAATGAGCAGTTCTTC
clone_size: few
j_call: TRBJ2-1
v_call: TRBV4-1
d_call: TRBD2

cdr3_aa: CATSGERQLFF
cdr3_nt: TGTGCCACCAGTGGGGAAAGACAGCTGTTTTTT
clone_size: few
j_call: TRBJ2-2
v_call: TRBV24-1
d_call: NA

cdr3_aa: CASSQDLRTQTFF
cdr3_nt: TGCGCCAGCAGCCAAGATCTTCGCACCCAAACTTTCTTT
clone_size: many
j_call: TRBJ1-1
v_call: TRBV4-1
d_call: NA

cdr3_aa: CASSFGTGSTDTQYF
cdr3_nt: TGTGCCAGCAGCTTCGGGACGGGATCCACAGATACGCAGTATTTT
clone_size: many
j_call: TRBJ2-3
v_call: TRBV7-3
d_call: NA

cdr3_aa: CASSLGGLAGGTYNEQFF
cdr3_nt: TGTGCCAGCAGCCTCGGGGGACTAGCGGGGGGGACCTACAATGAGCAGTTCTTC
clone_size: few
j_call: TRBJ2-1
v_call: TRBV3-1
d_call: TRBD2

cdr3_aa: CAIRATSGTDTQYF
cdr3_nt: TGTGCCATCAGGGCGACTAGCGGGACAGATACGCAGTATTTT
clone_size: NA
j_call: TRBJ2-3
v_call: TRBV10-3
d_call: TRBD2

cdr3_aa: CASSLVKVSGYNEQFF
cdr3_nt: TGTGCCAGCAGCCTGGTCAAGGTATCGGGCTACAATGAGCAGTTCTTC
clone_size: NA
j_call: TRBJ2-1
v_call: TRBV7-9
d_call: NA

cdr3_aa: CASTRTGSNTEAFF
cdr3_nt: TGTGCCAGCACCCGGACAGGGAGCAACACTGAAGCTTTCTTT
clone_size: NA
j_call: TRBJ1-1
v_call: TRBV6-1
d_call: TRBD1

cdr3_aa: CASSSELVDTDTQYF
cdr3_nt: TGTGCCAGCAGCTCCGAGTTGGTAGACACAGATACGCAGTATTTT
clone_size: many
j_call: TRBJ2-3
v_call: TRBV7-8
d_call: NA

cdr3_aa: CASSYSWPTEAFF
cdr3_nt: TGTGCCAGCAGTTACTCTTGGCCCACTGAAGCTTTCTTT
clone_size: few
j_call: TRBJ1-1
v_call: TRBV6-5
d_call: NA

cdr3_aa: CASGQDNEQFF
cdr3_nt: TGTGCCAGTGGACAGGACAATGAGCAGTTCTTC
clone_size: NA
j_call: TRBJ2-1
v_call: TRBV19
d_call: TRBD1

cdr3_aa: CSAVLGEDRGFYSNQPQHF
cdr3_nt: TGCAGTGCTGTTTTGGGAGAGGACAGGGGGTTCTATAGCAATCAGCCCCAGCATTTT
clone_size: NA
j_call: TRBJ1-5
v_call: TRBV20-1
d_call: TRBD1

cdr3_aa: CASSSLGGTDTQYF
cdr3_nt: TGTGCCAGCAGCTCATTGGGGGGTACAGATACGCAGTATTTT
clone_size: few
j_call: TRBJ2-3
v_call: TRBV7-2
d_call: NA